This TCR beta chain was documented in a study of blood T cell repertoires in COVID-19. Study-wide context: COVID-19 samples collected from the United States, Italy and Spain covered acute and convalescent phases. The analysed material was cDNA or gDNA that came from T cells, B-cell-depleted T cells, or PBMCs.

With 6 bases removed from V and 4 bases from J, the gap between germline ends came to 19 bases. Germline lookup yields CDR1 KGHSH and CDR2 LQKENI. The CDR3 runs 15 residues. Authors' analysis steps: Amplification of reference gene primers was used by the study to estimate nucleated cell counts. Assay: immunoSEQ multiplex PCR; the TCRdb copy retains only in-frame clones and omits some. Clonal size and the V and J genes are those of that table, whereas D and trimming came from the DNA. The table lists some 240,000 clones, about 79% of them singletons, with around 9.6% in the top ten. The TCR comes from a woman older than 75 with acute or convalescent COVID-19. The chain recombines TRBV18 with TRBJ2-7; D perhaps matches TRBD1 (6 bases). The sequencing sample was made of peripheral blood. The chain's CDR3 is CASSPASGAAYEQYF. CDR3 sequence (DNA): TGTGCCAGCTCGCCCGCGTCAGGGGCTGCTTACGAGCAGTACTTC. Full variable domain (rest looked up from reference TRBV18 and TRBJ2-7): NAGVMQNPRHLVRRRGQEARLRCSPMKGHSHVYWYRQLPEEGLKFMVYLQKENIIDESGMPKERFSAEFPKEGPSILRIQQVVRGDSAAYFCASSPASGAAYEQYFGPGTRLTVT.